The 7 T cell receptor beta chains below all came from one sample that was sequenced in a study of T cell repertoires in cytomegalovirus infection. TCRdb re-called the reads through MiXCR, storing one row per CDR3 protein. The data hold around 530,000 distinct CDR3 sequences, with 26% observed a single time. Material for sequencing was PBMCs. The source of these receptors is a human donor in good health (CMV status not recorded). Some clones in this sample may be carry-over from other donors' samples.

This clonotype has a count of ten or more. The genes are TRBV7-6 and TRBJ2-1; perhaps TRBD2 as D (5 bases). Germline CDR1 reads SGHVS; CDR2 reads FNYEAQ. The V and J ends lost 5 bases and 9 bases respectively, with 23 bases between them. CDR3 size: 16 residues. Here the CDR3 DNA reads TGTGCCAGCAGCAAAACGGAGTGGTGGCTAGCCCCTGAGCAGTTCTTC. It encodes CASSKTEWWLAPEQFF.

This chain uses TRBV11-3 with TRBJ1-2, with no clear D. The CDR3 is made up of 14 amino acids. Germline V gene lookup returns CDR1 SGHNT and CDR2 YENEEA. V was cut by 6 bases and J by 0 bases, with 11 bases left in between. In DNA form, the CDR3 reads TGTGCCAGCAGTCCCTCACTAGCTAACTATGGCTACACCTTC. This translates into CASSPSLANYGYTF.

The chain couples TRBV18 to TRBJ1-1; 11 bases match TRBD1. The CDR3 is made up of 16 amino acids. The germline V gene encodes CDR1 KGHSH and CDR2 LQKENI. J was trimmed by 0 bases and V by 4 bases; bases with no gene match: 4. CDR3 nucleotides: TGTGCCAGCTCACTCGGACAGGGGGCCTTGAACACTGAAGCTTTCTTT. Translating gives CASSLGQGALNTEAFF.

This chain joins TRBV19 and TRBJ2-3; 9 nucleotides align to TRBD2. The ends lost 2 bases at V and 6 bases at J; junction bases unmatched: 9. Germline V lookup: CDR1 LNHDA, CDR2 SQIVND (reference sequence). The CDR3 length is 16 residues. The CDR3 here is CASSIPDAGGPDTQYF. The DNA of the CDR3 is TGTGCCAGTAGTATACCCGATGCGGGAGGGCCGGATACGCAGTATTTT.

The chain is built from TRBV9 and TRBJ2-1; D ambiguous. V was trimmed by 0 bases and J by 9 bases, leaving 13 bases between them. There are 14 residues in the CDR3. CDR1 is SGDLS and CDR2 is YYNGEE in the germline V gene. The CDR3 loop is CASSVDKGKGEQFF. The CDR3 nucleotides are TGTGCCAGCAGCGTAGACAAGGGTAAGGGTGAGCAGTTCTTC.

This clonotype appeared a few times. This rearrangement joins TRBV5-5 to TRBJ2-5, with 9 positions matching TRBD2. Germline V gene data show CDR1 as SGHKS and CDR2 as YYEKEE (reference sequence). Germline trimming cut 0 bases from V and 2 bases from J; bases unmatched to any gene: 5. The CDR3 sequence is 16 residues long. CDR3 sequence: CASSLGVAGAQETQYF. The CDR3 coding sequence is TGTGCCAGCAGCTTGGGGGTAGCGGGAGCTCAAGAGACCCAGTACTTC.

This clonotype was detected a few times. The genes are TRBV24-1 and TRBJ1-2; D uncertain. The CDR3 runs to 12 residues. Germline V gene data show CDR1 as KGHDR and CDR2 as SFDVKD. The ends were cut back, 5 bases at V and 8 bases at J, with 11 bases in the middle. CDR3 loop: CATSGTAKGYTF. CDR3 in DNA: TGTGCCACCAGTGGGACCGCCAAGGGCTACACCTTC.